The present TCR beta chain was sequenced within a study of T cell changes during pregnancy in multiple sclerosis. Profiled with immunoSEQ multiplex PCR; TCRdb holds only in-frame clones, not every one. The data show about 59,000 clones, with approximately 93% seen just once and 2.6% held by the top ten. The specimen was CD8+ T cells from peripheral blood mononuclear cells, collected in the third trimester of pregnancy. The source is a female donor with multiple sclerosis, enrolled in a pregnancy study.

The CDR3 region has the DNA TGTGCCAGCAGTCGGACAGTTACGGCCGGGGAGCTGTTTTTT. It translates to CASSRTVTAGELFF. The chain is built from TRBV6-5 and TRBJ2-2; a weak D match, TRBD1 (6 bases). Trimming left V 5 bases short and J 6 bases short, with 13 bases between. Germline CDR1 reads MNHEY; CDR2 reads SVGAGI. CDR3 length: 14 amino acids.